Below, 20 T cell receptor beta chains from the same sample are listed, as sequenced in a study of circulating CD8 cells and anti-PD-1 response in melanoma. The QIAseq Immune Repertoire TCR panel built the libraries from roughly 15 ng of total RNA. TCRdb used MiXCR to reprocess the reads, holding one entry per CDR3 protein. The sample comprises around 2,400 distinct CDR3 sequences, 6% to 7% of which are singletons, and about 2.9% rests with the top ten. Four subsets defined by PD-1 and/or TIGIT were sorted from live CD3+CD8+TCRalphabeta+ cells. The source material was CD8+ T cells from PBMCs, sampled at baseline or after one month of anti-PD-1 therapy (not recorded which). These receptors were collected from a human donor with melanoma.

By share, this clonotype counts as medium-sized. The CDR3 spells CASSSLGAGLDTGELFF. The CDR3, as DNA: TGTGCCAGTAGTTCCTTAGGGGCAGGCCTTGACACCGGGGAGCTGTTTTTT. V gene TRBV19 combines with J gene TRBJ2-2; D is possibly TRBD1 (5 bases). Germline V gene data show CDR1 as LNHDA and CDR2 as SQIVND (reference sequence). V shed 5 bases and J shed 3 bases, with 19 bases lying between them. The CDR3 contains 17 residues.

By share of the sample, this clonotype is medium-sized. The gene calls are TRBV6-1 and TRBJ1-3; D not resolved. This CDR3 region has 16 residues. CDR1 is MNHNS, CDR2 SASEGT, per germline. The V end lost 7 bases, the J end lost 2 bases, and 18 bases lay between the germline ends. CDR3 region: CASTPQPDPAGNTIYF. CDR3 DNA: TGTGCCAGCACCCCTCAACCGGACCCGGCTGGAAACACCATATATTTT.

This clonotype counts as large. The chain has TRBV20-1 and TRBJ2-1, with D possibly matching TRBD2 (7 bases). Trimming pared 4 bases from V and 8 bases from J, leaving 21 bases between. The germline CDR1 and CDR2 sequences are DFQATT and SNEGSKA (reference sequence). The CDR3 is 15 amino acids. The CDR3 DNA sequence: TGCAGTGCTACTGCTAAGGGGGGAGGGTACGATGAGCAGTTCTTC. Translated, it gives CSATAKGGGYDEQFF.

By share of the sample, this clonotype is medium-sized. The chain couples TRBV28 to TRBJ2-5, with 8 bases identical to TRBD2. CDR1 is MDHEN, CDR2 SYDVKM, per germline. The CDR3 is made up of 15 amino acids. The J segment lost 5 bases and the V segment lost 7 bases, leaving 12 bases of the junction unmatched. The CDR3 region is CASTNAGGRWETQYF. The CDR3 nucleotides are TGTGCCAGCACCAACGCGGGGGGAAGGTGGGAGACCCAGTACTTC.

This clonotype is classed as medium-sized. The J gene is TRBJ2-7, the V gene TRBV28, with 9 bases fitting TRBD2. The CDR3 has 15 amino acids. Germline CDR1 reads MDHEN; CDR2 reads SYDVKM. J gave up 3 bases and V 6 bases, and 9 bases lay outside the gene matches. CDR3 protein: CASRGLAGPIYEQYF. The CDR3 coding sequence is TGTGCCAGCAGGGGCCTAGCGGGACCAATCTACGAGCAGTACTTC. Full variable domain (outside the CDR3, taken from reference TRBV28 and TRBJ2-7): DVKVTQSSRYLVKRTGEKVFLECVQDMDHENMFWYRQDPGLGLRLIYFSYDVKMKEKGDIPEGYSVSREKKERFSLILESASTNQTSMYLCASRGLAGPIYEQYFGPGTRLTVT.

This clonotype is termed medium-sized. The chain uses TRBV28 and TRBJ1-1; D is unclear. CDR1 MDHEN and CDR2 SYDVKM come from the germline V gene. The CDR3 has 15 residues. V shed 2 bases and J shed 4 bases, with 14 bases lying between them. The CDR3 protein is CASSLNPGSGTEAFF. The CDR3, as DNA: TGTGCCAGCAGTTTAAATCCGGGGAGTGGCACTGAAGCTTTCTTT.

This clonotype is classed as medium-sized. The chain is built from TRBV29-1 and TRBJ2-7; possible D gene TRBD1, 7 bases. CDR1 SQVTM and CDR2 ANQGSEA come from the germline V gene. The CDR3 runs 13 residues. CDR3 amino acids: CSARGERSYEQYF. CDR3 DNA sequence: TGCAGTGCCAGGGGGGAACGTAGCTACGAGCAGTACTTC.

This clonotype is judged medium-sized. The genes are TRBV28 and TRBJ1-1, with 7 nucleotides matching TRBD1. Per the germline V gene, CDR1 is MDHEN and CDR2 is SYDVKM. CDR3 length: 13 amino acids. Trimming at V came to 5 bases and at J to 3 bases, leaving 3 bases not matched to a gene. The CDR3 DNA follows: TGTGCCAGCAGTACGAGGGGGCACACTGAAGCTTTCTTT. Encoded protein: CASSTRGHTEAFF.

By share of the sample, this clonotype is large. The chain recombines TRBV28 with TRBJ2-7; 11 bases match TRBD1. The CDR3 runs to 14 residues. CDR1 and CDR2 (germline): MDHEN, SYDVKM. Germline trimming cut 3 bases from V and 7 bases from J; bases unmatched to any gene: 5. The CDR3 nucleotides are TGTGCCAGCAGTTTGGGGACAGGGGGATTTGAGCAGTACTTC. The encoded protein is CASSLGTGGFEQYF.

This clonotype counts as medium-sized. The chain joins TRBV20-1 to TRBJ2-7; D may be TRBD1 (6 bases). CDR1 DFQATT and CDR2 SNEGSKA come from the germline V gene (reference sequence). V dropped 6 bases and J dropped 4 bases, with 25 bases sitting between them. There are 16 residues in the CDR3. CDR3 amino acids: CSATSLDRYRLYEQYF. CDR3 sequence (DNA): TGCAGTGCCACTTCTCTGGACAGATACCGGTTATACGAGCAGTACTTC.

This clonotype was recorded once. A much bigger clone sits one base away, suggesting this may be a read error. The rearrangement joins TRBV4-1 to TRBJ1-5; D is possibly TRBD1 (5 bases). The CDR3 spans 16 residues. V was pared by 0 bases and J by 4 bases, with 13 bases between. Germline lookup yields CDR1 MGHRA and CDR2 YSYEKL. This CDR3 reads CASSQDRTSLNQPQHF. CDR3 DNA sequence: TGCGCCAGCAGCCAAGACCGGACATCCTTGAATCAGCCCCAGCATTTT.

This clonotype is judged medium-sized (0.01 to 0.1%). This chain connects TRBV27 to TRBJ2-7; weak D call: TRBD1 (6 bases). CDR1 is MNHEY, CDR2 SMNVEV, per germline (reference sequence). Trimming removed 0 bases from V and 2 bases from J, with 8 bases in between. The CDR3 is 14 amino acids. The CDR3 DNA is TGTGCCAGCAGTTTATCCCAGGGGACCTACGAGCAGTACTTC. This translates into CASSLSQGTYEQYF.

V usage is TRBV28 and J usage is TRBJ1-5; D uncertain. The CDR3 runs 15 residues. Per the germline V gene, CDR1 is MDHEN and CDR2 is SYDVKM. Trimming cost V 3 bases and J 9 bases, with 18 bases left between them. CDR3 in DNA: TGTGCCAGCAGTTTTAGCGTCCTAAATGATCGGCCCCAGCATTTT. Translated, it gives CASSFSVLNDRPQHF. The variable domain in full, completed from reference TRBV28 and TRBJ1-5, reads DVKVTQSSRYLVKRTGEKVFLECVQDMDHENMFWYRQDPGLGLRLIYFSYDVKMKEKGDIPEGYSVSREKKERFSLILESASTNQTSMYLCASSFSVLNDRPQHFGDGTRLSIL.

By share of the sample, this clonotype is medium-sized. J is TRBJ2-1 and V is TRBV19, with D perhaps being TRBD1 or TRBD2 (5 bases each). V shed 10 bases and J shed 0 bases, with 16 bases lying between them. The length of the CDR3 is 15 residues. CDR1 and CDR2 (germline): LNHDA, SQIVND (reference sequence). The CDR3 is CATSQGPSSYNEQFF. CDR3 DNA sequence: TGTGCCACAAGCCAGGGACCCTCCTCCTACAATGAGCAGTTCTTC. Combining the CDR3 with reference TRBV19 and TRBJ2-1 gives the whole variable domain DGGITQSPKYLFRKEGQNVTLSCEQNLNHDAMYWYRQDPGQGLRLIYYSQIVNDFQKGDIAEGYSVSREKKESFPLTVTSAQKNPTAFYLCATSQGPSSYNEQFFGPGTRLTVL.

This clonotype is labeled medium-sized (0.01 to 0.1%). This chain uses TRBV27 with TRBJ2-7; the D is unclear. The germline gives CDR1 MNHEY, CDR2 SMNVEV (reference sequence). Trimming took 2 bases from V and 4 from J, leaving 15 bases between them. The CDR3 extends over 15 amino acids. In nucleotides, the CDR3 is TGTGCCAGCAGTTTAAGGGCAGGTAACGCGTACGAGCAGTACTTC. Translation: CASSLRAGNAYEQYF.

By frequency in the sample, this clonotype is medium-sized. V and J are TRBV2 and TRBJ2-2; D might be TRBD2 (6 bases). The CDR3 is 13 residues long. Germline V lookup: CDR1 SNHLY, CDR2 FYNNEI. V lost 10 bases to trimming and J lost 3 bases, with 12 bases between them. CDR3 DNA sequence: TGTGCCACACGGGGACTGTACACCGGGGAGCTGTTTTTT. Translated, it gives CATRGLYTGELFF. Drawing the rest from reference TRBV2 and TRBJ2-2, the complete variable domain is EPEVTQTPSHQVTQMGQEVILRCVPISNHLYFYWYRQILGQKVEFLVSFYNNEISEKSEIFDDQFSVERPDGSNFTLKIRSTKLEDSAMYFCATRGLYTGELFFGEGSRLTVL.

This clonotype is judged medium-sized. The chain carries TRBV7-8 and TRBJ1-2; no clear D gene. Trimming cost V 1 base and J 4 bases, with 10 bases left between them. Per the germline V gene, CDR1 is SGHVS and CDR2 is FQNEAQ. This CDR3 has 14 residues. The CDR3 is CASSLDRVPYGYTF. In nucleotides, the CDR3 is TGTGCCAGCAGCTTAGACCGGGTACCCTATGGCTACACCTTC.

A few counts support this clonotype. Sequence at one end of the junction differs from germline and may be a read error. The chain combines TRBV28 with TRBJ2-1; TRBD2 aligns across 7 bases. From germline, CDR1 is MDHEN and CDR2 SYDVKM. This CDR3 region has 15 residues. The CDR3 loop reads CASSLGGEAYNEQFF. CDR3 sequence (DNA): TGTGCTAGCAGTTTGGGAGGGGAAGCCTACAATGAGCAGTTCTTC.

By proportion, this clonotype is medium-sized. The chain couples TRBV7-3 to TRBJ2-7; 9 bases are shared with TRBD1. CDR1 is SGHTA, CDR2 FQGTGA, per germline. Germline trimming cut 3 bases from V and 7 bases from J; bases unmatched to any gene: 4. This CDR3 is 13 amino acids long. CDR3 sequence reads: CASSLDRGGEQYF. The CDR3 bases are TGTGCCAGCAGCTTGGACAGGGGCGGGGAGCAGTACTTC.

This rearrangement joins TRBV19 to TRBJ2-1; 8 bases fit TRBD2. There are 14 residues in the CDR3. CDR1 LNHDA and CDR2 SQIVND come from the germline V gene (reference sequence). The ends lost 5 bases at V and 3 bases at J; junction bases unmatched: 3. CDR3: CASSSGGIYNEQFF. The CDR3 nucleotides read TGTGCCAGTAGTTCGGGGGGGATCTACAATGAGCAGTTCTTC.